The present T cell receptor (beta chain) was sequenced within a study of T cell responses to AZD1222 COVID-19 vaccine. General study results and limits: Repertoires in all cases were sampled only once the peak T cell response had passed.

This clone was seen a single time. Its antigen is unidentified. Germline loops: CDR1 MNHEY, CDR2 SVGAGI. The CDR3 length is 12 residues. The V gene lost 6 bases and the J gene lost 4 bases, with 9 bases spanning the gap. This table comes from immunoSEQ multiplex PCR, and its TCRdb copy is limited to in-frame clones, with some not included. The sample lists 95,000 to 100,000 clones; about 90% were seen once. The genes are TRBV6-5 and TRBJ1-1; TRBD1 might be the D (5 bases). This sequence originates from an adult in good health. The source material was peripheral blood, sampled on day 0 of AZD1222 vaccination. DNA of the CDR3: TGTGCCAGCAGCGCAGGGTTCACTGAAGCTTTCTTT. Protein sequence: CASSAGFTEAFF.